This T cell receptor beta chain derives from a study of chemoradiotherapy in HPV16-positive cancers. Background on the study: Functional T-cell assays on two HPV16-positive patients' cells defined candidate HPV-specific clones and common TCR motifs. Study results and caveats: HPV-responsive T-cell expansion during chemoradiotherapy was linked to improved recurrence-free survival in HPV16-positive patients. Candidate HPV-specific clones and E7-related TCR motifs grew in tumor during treatment. The functional HPV-specific definition rests on just a couple of HPV16-positive patients.

Clones were read by immunoSEQ multiplex PCR, and TCRdb kept only the in-frame ones, dropping some. This sample has about 32,000 clones, with about 87% found just once. The CDR3 has 19 amino acids. A note on this clone: The antigen remains unidentified. Different DNA sequences within this sample yield the same CDR3.

The sequenced sample was blood, obtained from a patient who underwent chemoradiotherapy. The sequence was obtained from a human donor with HPV-associated anogenital cancer. This chain joins TRBV21-1 and TRBJ2-7; TRBD1 is the table's D call and was not checked against the DNA. TRBV21-1 is reported as a pseudogene. The CDR3 reads CASSKNVGADRGPHYEQYF. For the CDR3, the DNA is TGTGCCAGCAGTAAAAATGTTGGGGCAGACAGGGGTCCTCACTACGAGCAGTACTTC.